These T cell receptor beta chains were read from a single sample in a study of T cells after yellow fever vaccination. TCRdb recomputed calls from the 5' RACE reads with MiXCR, one row per CDR3 protein. This sample has about 350,000 distinct CDR3 sequences; roughly 8.3% occur once, and the top ten carry 15% to 20%. Specimen: PBMCs, collected more than 40 days after the first yellow fever vaccination. These receptors were obtained from a man younger than 35 who received the YFV17D yellow fever vaccine. The CDR3 runs from the conserved cysteine through the conserved F or W. A D gene is named only where the DNA matches it firmly. Clone size is given for some rows only: seen once, a few or many times, or a class if the clone is expanded.

NA	TRBJ1-1	NA	TRBV6-1	TGTGCCAGCAGTGAAAAGGTGGAGGCGAACACTGAAGCTTTCTTT	CASSEKVEANTEAFF
many	TRBJ2-5	TRBD2	TRBV15	TGTGCCACCAGACTAGCGGGGGAAGAGACCCAGTACTTC	CATRLAGEETQYF
few	TRBJ1-4	NA	TRBV12-3/TRBV12-4	TGTGCCAGCAGTCCTAATACAGGGACGGGTGAAAAACTGTTTTTT	CASSPNTGTGEKLFF
once	TRBJ2-1	TRBD2	TRBV11-2	TGTGCCAGCAGCTTAGCGACTAGCATTTTGGGAAATGAGCAGTTCTTC	CASSLATSILGNEQFF
few	TRBJ2-2	TRBD1	TRBV11-1	TGTGCCAGCAGCTTCTCCGGTGCGACAGGGGGCTACACCGGGGAGCTGTTTTTT	CASSFSGATGGYTGELFF
few	TRBJ1-5	TRBD1	TRBV7-2	TGTGCCAGCAGCTTGGACAGGGGGCATCAGCCCCAGCATTTT	CASSLDRGHQPQHF
few	TRBJ1-2	NA	TRBV7-2	TGTGCCAGCAGCCCCCAGGATAGCTATGGCTACACCTTC	CASSPQDSYGYTF
few	TRBJ1-6	TRBD1	TRBV20-1	TGCAGTGCTAGAGAGTATAGGACAGGGGAGTATTCACCCCTCCACTTT	CSAREYRTGEYSPLHF
few	TRBJ2-1	TRBD1	TRBV4-3	TGCGCCAGCAGCCCCCGGACAGGGGATTCCTACAATGAGCAGTTCTTC	CASSPRTGDSYNEQFF
NA	TRBJ1-5	NA	TRBV9	TGTGCCAGCAGCGTAGCTCGGGGGAGCACAGATACGCAGCATTTT	CASSVARGSTDTQHF
few	TRBJ1-5	NA	TRBV7-2	TGTGCCAGCAGCTTTATGCGGGGCGATCAGCCCCAGCATTTT	CASSFMRGDQPQHF
few	TRBJ2-1	NA	TRBV9	TGTGCCAGCAGCGTTTCGTCGGGGGAAGGGGGTGAGCAGTTCTTC	CASSVSSGEGGEQFF
many	TRBJ1-5	NA	TRBV19	TGTGCCAGTAGTATGACAGGCAATCAGCCCCAGCATTTT	CASSMTGNQPQHF
few	TRBJ2-5	NA	TRBV18	TGTGCCAGCTCACCACCGGAGGGTCGGGAAGAGACCCAGTACTTC	CASSPPEGREETQYF
many	TRBJ2-4	NA	TRBV28	TGTGCCAGCAGTTCGGACGGGAACATTCAGTACTTC	CASSSDGNIQYF
few	TRBJ1-2	TRBD1	TRBV7-2	TGTGCCAGCAGCCTCCGGGACAGGGGAAAGGGCTACACCTTC	CASSLRDRGKGYTF
NA	TRBJ2-5	NA	TRBV14	TGTGCCAGCAGCCAAGAAGGGTTGAAGCACCAGTACTTC	CASSQEGLKHQYF
few	TRBJ2-7	NA	TRBV5-1	TGCGCCAGCGGGGACCGAAGCTCCTACGAGCAGTACTTC	CASGDRSSYEQYF
NA	TRBJ2-3	NA	TRBV6-5	TGTGCCAGCAGTTATACAGGGTACCCAGATACGCAGTATTTT	CASSYTGYPDTQYF
NA	TRBJ2-7	NA	TRBV18	TGTGCCAGCTCACCTCCGACCGGGACCGGGACCTACGAGCAGTACTTC	CASSPPTGTGTYEQYF
few	TRBJ1-5	NA	TRBV6-6	TGTGCCAGCAGTCGGGACCCTAGGCCCCAGCATTTT	CASSRDPRPQHF
NA	TRBJ1-4	NA	TRBV12-3/TRBV12-4	TGTGCCACCGGATCCGGAGGGGCTAATGAAAAACTGTTTTTT	CATGSGGANEKLFF
NA	TRBJ2-3	TRBD2	TRBV28	TGTGCCAGCAGTTGGGTACTAGCGGGGGCCTCCACAGATACGCAGTATTTT	CASSWVLAGASTDTQYF
NA	TRBJ1-5	TRBD1	TRBV6-1	TGTGCCACTTCGGGACAGAACAATCAGCCCCAGCATTTT	CATSGQNNQPQHF
few	TRBJ2-2	TRBD2	TRBV10-3	TGTGCCATCACTCCTAGCGGGGGCTTAAACACCGGGGAGCTGTTTTTT	CAITPSGGLNTGELFF
few	TRBJ2-3	NA	TRBV4-3	TGCGCCAGCAGCCAAGCTGGAGGGGCGAGCACAGATACGCAGTATTTT	CASSQAGGASTDTQYF
NA	TRBJ2-5	TRBD2	TRBV29-1	TGCAGCCCCAGCGTCGCGGGACTAGCGGGATGGACCCAGTACTTC	CSPSVAGLAGWTQYF
NA	TRBJ1-5	TRBD1	TRBV6-5	TGTGCCAGCAGTTCGGTCCCGGGACAGGGTAATCAGCCCCAGCATTTT	CASSSVPGQGNQPQHF
few	TRBJ2-3	NA	TRBV4-1	TGCGCCAGCAGCCAGGCTACAGGAGCTAGCACAGATACGCAGTATTTT	CASSQATGASTDTQYF
few	TRBJ2-5	TRBD1	TRBV7-9	TGTGCCAGCAGCTTAAGCTTGGACAGGGACAAGACCCAGTACTTC	CASSLSLDRDKTQYF
NA	TRBJ1-3	NA	TRBV20-1	TGCAGTGCTAGAGTAAGGGCTGGAAACACCATATATTTT	CSARVRAGNTIYF
few	TRBJ2-5	NA	TRBV23-1	TGCGCCAGCAGTCAATCTTGGGAGACCCAGTACTTC	CASSQSWETQYF
few	TRBJ2-5	NA	TRBV20-1	TGCAGTGCTAGAGGCGGGGGGACAGGAGAGACCCAGTACTTC	CSARGGGTGETQYF
few	TRBJ2-4	NA	TRBV30	TGTGCCTGGAGTCGAGCCAAAAACATTCAGTACTTC	CAWSRAKNIQYF
NA	TRBJ1-1	NA	TRBV12-3/TRBV12-4	TGTGCCAGCAGTCCGGACGGGGGGATGAACACTGAAGCTTTCTTT	CASSPDGGMNTEAFF
NA	TRBJ1-3	NA	TRBV10-3	TGTGCCATCAGACTACTGGGGCACGACTCTGGAAACACCATATATTTT	CAIRLLGHDSGNTIYF
many	TRBJ1-6	NA	TRBV7-2	TGTGCCAGCAGCTTAGCGCAGAATTCACCCCTCCACTTT	CASSLAQNSPLHF
NA	TRBJ2-2	TRBD2	TRBV5-1	TGCGCCAGCAGCTTGAAGCCCGGACTAGCGGGGGGCCCAAACACCGGGGAGCTGTTTTTT	CASSLKPGLAGGPNTGELFF
many	TRBJ2-5	NA	TRBV19	TGTGCCAGTAGTATTTTGACATCGCCGGAGACCCAGTACTTC	CASSILTSPETQYF
many	TRBJ2-5	NA	TRBV5-6	TGTGCCAGCAGCTTGGGGTGGATGTCCCAAGAGACCCAGTACTTC	CASSLGWMSQETQYF
few	TRBJ2-2	TRBD2	TRBV5-1	TGCGCCAGCATGGCTAGCGGTAACACCGGGGAGCTGTTTTTT	CASMASGNTGELFF
few	TRBJ1-6	NA	TRBV7-9	TGTGCCAGCAGCTCCCGGACCTATAATTCACCCCTCCACTTT	CASSSRTYNSPLHF
many	TRBJ2-5	TRBD2	TRBV5-1	TGCGCCAGCAGCCCGACTAGCGGGGGCCCCCAAGAGACCCAGTACTTC	CASSPTSGGPQETQYF
many	TRBJ2-1	TRBD2	TRBV20-1	TGCAGTGCTCCCCGCTTTGGCGGGGGGGCCAATGAGCAGTTCTTC	CSAPRFGGGANEQFF
few	TRBJ1-1	NA	TRBV5-8	TGTGCCAGCAGCCGTTATGGCAGGGTAGTGAACACTGAAGCTTTCTTT	CASSRYGRVVNTEAFF
NA	TRBJ1-1	NA	TRBV2	TGTGCCAGCAGTGAAGCCGGTTACGGGAAGGAAGCTTTCTTT	CASSEAGYGKEAFF
NA	TRBJ2-2	NA	TRBV3-1	TGTGCCAGCACCCAGGATAACACCGGGGAGCTGTTTTTT	CASTQDNTGELFF
few	TRBJ1-1	NA	TRBV20-1	TGCAGTGCTTCGACAGAAACGAACACTGAAGCTTTCTTT	CSASTETNTEAFF
NA	TRBJ2-2	TRBD1	TRBV18	TGTGCCAGCTCCGGACAGGGAAATCCCAAGACCGGGGAGCTGTTTTTT	CASSGQGNPKTGELFF
NA	TRBJ2-2	NA	TRBV4-1	TGCGCCAGCAGCCAGCCGGGGGACACCGGGGAGCTGTTTTTT	CASSQPGDTGELFF
many	TRBJ2-5	NA	TRBV7-2	TGTGCCAGCAGCTTATTAGGGCAAGCTGGACAAGAGACCCAGTACTTC	CASSLLGQAGQETQYF
many	TRBJ2-5	TRBD1	TRBV4-3	TGCGCCAGCAGCCGGGACAGGGTGGAGACCCAGTACTTC	CASSRDRVETQYF